These 29 T cell receptor beta chains came from one sample sequenced in a study of blood T cells in healthy people across ages. The use of a sample-barcoded 5' primer and a J-beta primer mix characterized a second PCR of roughly 6 to 11 cycles. TCRdb passed the 5' RACE reads through MiXCR, listing each CDR3 protein once. The sample shows roughly 860,000 distinct CDR3 sequences, about 62% of them seen only once. Sequences were obtained from blood. The source of these receptors is a man aged 25 to 40 in good health.

The chain has TRBV9 and TRBJ2-3; no clear D. The CDR3 has 15 amino acids. Per germline, CDR1 SGDLS and CDR2 YYNGEE. Trimming cost V 0 bases and J 0 bases, with 8 bases left between them. The CDR3 is CASSVGSSSTDTQYF. Written as DNA, the CDR3 is TGTGCCAGCAGCGTAGGTAGCAGCAGCACAGATACGCAGTATTTT.

The genes are TRBV13 and TRBJ2-1, with D possibly matching TRBD2 (5 bases). Germline V gives CDR1 PRHDT, CDR2 FYEKMQ (reference sequence). Trimming stripped 1 base from V and 13 bases from J, with 14 bases between. The length of the CDR3 is 13 residues. The CDR3 region has the DNA TGTGCCAGCAGCTTAGTTTCCGGGGAGACCCAGTTCTTC. Translation gives CASSLVSGETQFF. Drawing the rest from reference TRBV13 and TRBJ2-1, the complete variable domain is AAGVIQSPRHLIKEKRETATLKCYPIPRHDTVYWYQQGPGQDPQFLISFYEKMQSDKGSIPDRFSAQQFSDYHSELNMSSLELGDSALYFCASSLVSGETQFFGPGTRLTVL.

The V call is TRBV5-1, the J call TRBJ2-7, with unresolved D. The DNA end lines up better with TRBJ2-5; the J call may be wrong. The CDR3 is 14 amino acids. Germline CDR1 and CDR2: SGHRS and YFSETQ. The CDR3 DNA is TGCGCCAGCAGCTTGGCCCCCCCCAGCGAGACCCAGTACTTC. It yields the protein CASSLAPPSETQYF.

The V gene is TRBV7-9, the J gene TRBJ2-5; 7 nucleotides match TRBD1. V shed 7 bases, J shed 3 bases, and the junction held 8 bases outside the gene matches. In germline, CDR1 is SEHNR, CDR2 FQNEAQ (reference sequence). CDR3 length equals 14 residues. DNA of the CDR3: TGTGCCAGCAACCAAGGGGGCGGAGAAGAGACCCAGTACTTC. Translated, it gives CASNQGGGEETQYF.

The V call is TRBV20-1, the J call TRBJ2-4, with 8 positions matching TRBD1. The CDR3 runs 15 residues. With 2 bases clipped from V and 7 bases from J, the junction kept 10 bases outside the gene matches. Germline V gives CDR1 DFQATT, CDR2 SNEGSKA (reference sequence). The chain's CDR3 is CSARPPDRDTNIQYF. The CDR3 nucleotides are TGCAGTGCTAGACCCCCGGACAGGGATACGAACATTCAGTACTTC.

This clonotype has a single count. This chain joins TRBV12-3 or TRBV12-4 and TRBJ1-2, with TRBD1 matching over 7 bases. Trimming removed 2 bases from V and 6 bases from J; junction bases left unmatched: 6. This CDR3 contains 14 residues. CDR3 nucleotide sequence: TGTGCCAGCAGTTTACCCGACAGGGTAGATGGCTACACCTTC. Translated, it gives CASSLPDRVDGYTF.

This clonotype has only a few counts. The V gene is TRBV29-1, the J gene TRBJ2-3, with 8 positions matching TRBD1. Germline V gene sequence: CDR1 SQVTM, CDR2 ANQGSEA. The CDR3 spans 14 residues. The V gene end was trimmed by 3 bases and the J gene end by 1 base; junction bases not matched to a gene: 3. The CDR3 sequence: CSVELGQGTDTQYF. Written as DNA, the CDR3 is TGCAGCGTTGAGTTGGGACAGGGCACAGATACGCAGTATTTT.

The V call is TRBV6-2 or TRBV6-3, the J call TRBJ2-4; 7 bases fit TRBD1. The J call could be wrong; TRBJ2-7 is a better fit for the DNA end. The CDR3 is made up of 14 amino acids. CDR1 MNHEY and CDR2 SVGEGT come from the germline V gene. The CDR3 reads CASSQGDTTYEQYF. DNA for the CDR3: TGTGCCAGCAGTCAGGGGGACACAACCTACGAGCAGTACTTC.

The chain links TRBV12-3 or TRBV12-4 to TRBJ2-6, with TRBD1 as a possible D gene (6 bases). This CDR3 comprises 13 residues. Trimming removed 10 bases at V and 2 bases at J, with 9 bases between. The CDR3 loop is CATTGTGANVLTF. The DNA for the CDR3 is TGTGCCACCACAGGGACTGGGGCCAACGTCCTGACTTTC.

The chain is built from TRBV4-2 and TRBJ2-2; 12 positions agree with TRBD2. V lost 2 bases and J lost 5; bases outside the gene matches: 9. This CDR3 has 18 amino acids. Germline assignment: CDR1 LGHNA and CDR2 YNFKEQ. The CDR3 reads CASSQSTSSGGATGELFF. CDR3 sequence (DNA): TGTGCCAGCAGCCAATCCACATCTAGCGGGGGGGCGACCGGGGAGCTGTTTTTT.

The chain couples TRBV5-1 to TRBJ2-5, with D perhaps TRBD2 (6 bases). Germline CDR1 SGHRS, CDR2 YFSETQ. V was shortened by 1 base and J by 3 bases, with 10 bases between the two germline ends. The length of the CDR3 is 14 residues. The CDR3, as DNA: TGCGCCAGCAGCTTGTGGCCGGGGGAAGAGACCCAGTACTTC. This encodes CASSLWPGEETQYF.

The table lists this clonotype with a few counts. The rearrangement links TRBV20-1 to TRBJ2-7; D call uncertain. Germline V lookup: CDR1 DFQATT, CDR2 SNEGSKA (reference sequence). The CDR3 spans 15 residues. The V and J ends lost 2 bases and 1 base respectively, with 15 bases between them. CDR3: CSARKAGEASYEQYF. In nucleotides, the CDR3 is TGCAGTGCTAGAAAGGCCGGAGAAGCTTCCTACGAGCAGTACTTC.

This chain connects TRBV27 to TRBJ2-1; D ambiguous. The CDR3 totals 13 residues. V was cut by 2 bases and J by 5 bases, with 7 bases left in between. Germline CDR1 is MNHEY and CDR2 is SMNVEV (reference sequence). CDR3: CASSLTQNNEQFF. The CDR3 DNA reads TGTGCCAGCAGTTTAACCCAAAACAATGAGCAGTTCTTC.

CDR3 bases: TGTGCCAGCAGCTCCCGGGACAGGGGTTCTCGAGAGCAGTACTTC. It codes for CASSSRDRGSREQYF. This chain joins TRBV9 and TRBJ2-7; 10 positions match TRBD1. The CDR3 extends over 15 amino acids. The V segment lost 4 bases and the J segment 7 bases; nucleotides outside the gene matches: 11. Germline V gene lookup returns CDR1 SGDLS and CDR2 YYNGEE.

The rearrangement uses TRBV7-2 and TRBJ2-5, with a possible D match to TRBD1 (5 bases). The CDR3 sequence is 15 residues long. The V and J ends lost 2 bases and 4 bases respectively, with 14 bases between them. Germline values: CDR1 SGHTA, CDR2 FQGNSA. The CDR3 sequence is CASSLMGRVTETQYF. The CDR3 nucleotides read TGTGCCAGCAGCTTAATGGGCAGGGTAACAGAGACCCAGTACTTC.

This sequence joins TRBV6-5 and TRBJ2-7, with 8 bases aligning to TRBD1. With V trimmed by 5 bases and J by 3 bases, 6 bases remained unmatched. CDR1 is MNHEY and CDR2 is SVGAGI in the germline V gene. CDR3 length: 14 amino acids. CDR3 DNA sequence: TGTGCCAGCAGTCCATTCAGGGGGCACTACGAGCAGTACTTC. This gives the protein CASSPFRGHYEQYF.

The J gene is TRBJ1-2, the V gene TRBV20-1, with D uncertain. From germline, CDR1 is DFQATT and CDR2 SNEGSKA (reference sequence). The CDR3 extends over 12 amino acids. V lost 3 bases, J lost 8 bases, and 13 bases lay in between. This CDR3 is CSARSSPGGYTF. The DNA for the CDR3 is TGCAGTGCTAGGTCCAGCCCCGGAGGCTACACCTTC.

As regards this clonotype: Sequence at one end of the junction differs from germline and may be a read error. This chain connects TRBV6-2 or TRBV6-3 to TRBJ1-2; D remains unclear. CDR3 length: 12 residues. CDR1 is MNHEY, CDR2 SVGEGT, per germline. The CDR3 sequence: CASRYSKYGYTF. The CDR3, as DNA: TGTGCCAGCAGGTACTCGAAGTATGGCTACACCTTC.

Written as DNA, the CDR3 is TGTGCCAGCAGCTTGGGTTGGGGGGTAGCCAAAAACATTCAGTACTTC. Amino acid sequence: CASSLGWGVAKNIQYF. This chain connects TRBV5-5 to TRBJ2-4, with a possible D match to TRBD2 (6 bases). The ends were cut back, 0 bases at V and 0 bases at J, with 10 bases in the middle. CDR1 is SGHKS and CDR2 is YYEKEE in the germline V gene (reference sequence). The CDR3 sequence is 16 residues long.

The V and J genes are TRBV7-9 and TRBJ1-1, with D possibly TRBD1 on 5 matching bases. CDR1 SEHNR and CDR2 FQNEAQ come from the germline V gene (reference sequence). V lost 5 bases and J 8 bases, leaving 15 bases between the germline ends. The CDR3 is made up of 13 amino acids. CDR3 in amino acids: CASSGRQLGEAFF. CDR3 in DNA: TGTGCCAGCAGCGGTAGACAGCTCGGGGAAGCTTTCTTT.

The chain is built from TRBV2 and TRBJ2-1, with D uncertain. This CDR3 comprises 15 residues. CDR1 and CDR2 from the germline V gene are SNHLY and FYNNEI. The ends were cut back, 3 bases at V and 4 bases at J, with 13 bases in the middle. The CDR3 protein is CASSEGLPEYNEQFF. The CDR3 DNA reads TGTGCCAGCAGTGAGGGCTTACCTGAGTACAATGAGCAGTTCTTC.

V is TRBV5-1 and J is TRBJ2-5; TRBD1 matches at 9 bases. With V trimmed by 0 bases and J by 11 bases, 20 bases remained unmatched. The CDR3 contains 18 residues. Germline CDR1 is SGHRS and CDR2 is YFSETQ. The chain's CDR3 is CASSLGYSTGGGYNEQYF. The CDR3 DNA reads as TGCGCCAGCAGCTTGGGATACTCTACAGGGGGCGGCTACAATGAGCAGTACTTC.

A few counts support this clonotype. This chain links TRBV20-1 with TRBJ2-1; D is perhaps TRBD2 (5 bases). Germline CDR1 DFQATT, CDR2 SNEGSKA (reference sequence). This CDR3 is built from 11 residues. CDR3 sequence reads: CSSNPGNEQFF. The CDR3 nucleotides are TGCAGCTCTAACCCGGGGAATGAGCAGTTCTTC.

The V gene is TRBV27, the J gene TRBJ2-1; 7 bases align to TRBD2. The V gene end was trimmed by 4 bases and the J gene end by 9 bases; junction bases not matched to a gene: 9. This CDR3 has 14 amino acids. Germline assignment: CDR1 MNHEY and CDR2 SMNVEV (reference sequence). The CDR3 reads CASSWAAGLGEQFF. The DNA of the CDR3 is TGTGCCAGCAGTTGGGCAGCGGGGCTGGGTGAGCAGTTCTTC.

The rearrangement joins TRBV10-3 to TRBJ2-1, with unresolved D. Germline V gene sequence: CDR1 ENHRY, CDR2 SYGVKD. The V gene lost 5 bases and the J gene lost 6 bases, with 8 bases spanning the gap. The CDR3 length is 12 residues. CDR3 region: CAISPLGNEQFF. The CDR3 coding sequence is TGTGCCATCAGTCCCTTGGGCAATGAGCAGTTCTTC.

The chain combines TRBV5-5 with TRBJ2-1; maybe TRBD1 (6 bases). CDR1 and CDR2 (germline): SGHKS, YYEKEE (reference sequence). V lost 0 bases and J 10 bases, leaving 14 bases between the germline ends. The CDR3 is 14 amino acids. For the CDR3, the DNA is TGTGCCAGCAGCTTGGTTGAGGGGGTCGGCGAGCAGTTCTTC. Its protein is CASSLVEGVGEQFF.

The rearrangement uses TRBV7-9 and TRBJ2-5; D is undetermined. This CDR3 spans 14 amino acids. The ends were cut back, 2 bases at V and 3 bases at J, with 10 bases in the middle. From germline, CDR1 is SEHNR and CDR2 FQNEAQ (reference sequence). This CDR3 is CASSLYGREETQYF. The CDR3 DNA is TGTGCCAGCAGCTTATATGGACGCGAAGAGACCCAGTACTTC. Using reference TRBV7-9 and TRBJ2-5 for the parts outside the CDR3, the full variable domain is DTGVSQNPRHKITKRGQNVTFRCDPISEHNRLYWYRQTLGQGPEFLTYFQNEAQLEKSRLLSDRFSAERPKGSFSTLEIQRTEQGDSAMYLCASSLYGREETQYFGPGTRLLVL.

To note about this clonotype: A read error may be the cause here, since a much bigger clone is one base away. The chain joins TRBV4-2 to TRBJ1-2; weak D call: TRBD1 (6 bases). Trimming left V 0 bases short and J 4 bases short, with 9 bases between. CDR1 and CDR2 from the germline V gene are LGHNA and YNFKEQ. This CDR3 is 14 amino acids long. The DNA of the CDR3 is TGTGCCAGCAGCCAAGAGCGGACAGTCTATGGCTACACCTTC. It translates to CASSQERTVYGYTF.

This clonotype was counted a few times. The chain combines TRBV11-1 with TRBJ2-7; a possible D gene is TRBD1 (6 bases). The CDR3 totals 16 residues. The germline V gene encodes CDR1 SGHAT and CDR2 FQDESV (reference sequence). Trimming took off 0 bases at V and 2 bases at J, with 14 bases between the two ends. The CDR3 protein is CASSLALGTTTYEQYF. The CDR3 nucleotides read TGTGCCAGCAGCTTAGCCCTCGGGACAACGACCTACGAGCAGTACTTC.